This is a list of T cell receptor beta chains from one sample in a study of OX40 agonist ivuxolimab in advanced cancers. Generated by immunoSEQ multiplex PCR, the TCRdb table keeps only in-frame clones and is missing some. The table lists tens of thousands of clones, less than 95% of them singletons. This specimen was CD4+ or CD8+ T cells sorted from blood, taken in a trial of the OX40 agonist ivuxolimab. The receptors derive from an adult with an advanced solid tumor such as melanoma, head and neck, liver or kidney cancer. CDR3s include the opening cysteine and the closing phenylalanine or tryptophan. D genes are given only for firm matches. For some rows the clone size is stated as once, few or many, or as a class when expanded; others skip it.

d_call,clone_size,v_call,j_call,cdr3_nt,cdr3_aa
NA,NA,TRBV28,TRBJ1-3,TGTGCCAGCAGTTTAAGAAACACCATATATTTT,CASSLRNTIYF
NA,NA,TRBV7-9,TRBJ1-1,TGTGCCAGCAGCTTAAGGGTTGGGATGAACACTGAAGCTTTCTTT,CASSLRVGMNTEAFF
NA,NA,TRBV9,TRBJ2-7,TGTGCCAGCAGCGTGAGTAGTCGAGGGTGGTCCTACGAGCAGTACTTC,CASSVSSRGWSYEQYF
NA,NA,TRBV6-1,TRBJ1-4,TGTGCCAGCAGTGTAGATCTTGAAAAACTGTTTTTT,CASSVDLEKLFF
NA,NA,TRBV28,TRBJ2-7,TGTGCCAGCAGTCGCACGGGCCAAAGCTCCTACGAGCAGTACTTC,CASSRTGQSSYEQYF
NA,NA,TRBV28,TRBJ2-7,TGTGCCAGCAGTCGCGTTTACTCCTACGAGCAGTACTTC,CASSRVYSYEQYF
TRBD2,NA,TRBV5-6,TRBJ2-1,TGTGCCAGCAGCTTGGATCGAGCGGGGGCATACAATGAGCAGTTCTTC,CASSLDRAGAYNEQFF
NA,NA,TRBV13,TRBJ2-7,TGTGCCAGCAGCCTAGGTCCCATGGGGGTATTAGGCGAGCAGTACTTC,CASSLGPMGVLGEQYF
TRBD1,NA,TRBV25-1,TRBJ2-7,TGTGCCAGCATGGGACAGCCTTACGAGCAGTACTTC,CASMGQPYEQYF
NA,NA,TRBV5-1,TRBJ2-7,TGCGCCAGCAGCTTGGATCCCGGCGCGGGCCTTACCTACGAGCAGTACTTC,CASSLDPGAGLTYEQYF
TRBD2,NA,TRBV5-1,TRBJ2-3,TGCGCCAGCAGCCCCGGACTAGCGGAAACAGATACGCAGTATTTT,CASSPGLAETDTQYF
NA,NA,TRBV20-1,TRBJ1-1,TGCAGTGCTAGACCCGACAGTGAAGCTTTCTTT,CSARPDSEAFF
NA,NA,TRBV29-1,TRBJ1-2,TGCAGCGTCCTGATCTCGGGACTGTTGAGGGGCTACACCTTC,CSVLISGLLRGYTF
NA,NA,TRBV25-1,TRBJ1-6,TGTGCCAGCACAAGGGCCGGTGCTAATTCACCCCTCCACTTT,CASTRAGANSPLHF
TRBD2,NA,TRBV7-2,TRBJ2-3,TGTGCCAGCAGCTTAGAGTTCGCGCTAGCGGCAGATACGCAGTATTTT,CASSLEFALAADTQYF
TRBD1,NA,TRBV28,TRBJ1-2,TGTGCCAGCAATCGTCCGACAGGGGGATGGGGTGGCTACACCTTC,CASNRPTGGWGGYTF
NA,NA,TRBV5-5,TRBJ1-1,TGTGCCAGCAGCCTCTCTAATGCGGGTGAAGCTTTCTTT,CASSLSNAGEAFF
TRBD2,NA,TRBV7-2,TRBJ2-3,TGTGCCAGCAGCTTAGGACTAGCGGGGGCCGCCCTCTTCCTCGATACGCAGTATTTT,CASSLGLAGAALFLDTQYF
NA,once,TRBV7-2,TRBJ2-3,TGTGCCAGCAGCCGCAGACAGGTCACAGATACGCAGTATTTT,CASSRRQVTDTQYF
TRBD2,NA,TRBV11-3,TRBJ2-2,TGTGCCAGCAGCTCCGGGACTAGCGGGAGTTGGAACGGGGAGCTGTTTTTT,CASSSGTSGSWNGELFF
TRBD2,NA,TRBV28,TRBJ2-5,TGTGCCAGCAGTTTCCTAGCGGCACAAGAGACCCAGTACTTC,CASSFLAAQETQYF
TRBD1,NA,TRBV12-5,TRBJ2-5,TGTGCTAGTGGGACCGGGACAGGGCTGGAGACCCAGTACTTC,CASGTGTGLETQYF
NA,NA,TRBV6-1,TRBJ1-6,TGTGCCAGCAGTGAGAGGGTCCCAAAGTACCCCCTCCACTTT,CASSERVPKYPLHF
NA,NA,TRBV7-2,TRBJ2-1,TGTGCCAGCAGCCCCCGCAAGGCTAGCGATGCCTACAATGAGCAGTTCTTC,CASSPRKASDAYNEQFF
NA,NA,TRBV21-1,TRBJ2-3,TGTGCCAGCATTGATGGCTGTATGCAGGGGGACGATACGCAGTATTTT,CASIDGCMQGDDTQYF
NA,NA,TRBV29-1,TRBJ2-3,TGCAGCGTTGCTTTGGCTAGCAGGGATACGCAGTATTTT,CSVALASRDTQYF
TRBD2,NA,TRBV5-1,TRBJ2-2,TGCGCCAGCAGCTTGGCGGGGGGGACGGACACCGGGGAGCTGTTTTTT,CASSLAGGTDTGELFF
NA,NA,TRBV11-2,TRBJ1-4,TGTGCCAGCAGCTTAGGCCAGGGAGGAGAAAAACTGTTTTTT,CASSLGQGGEKLFF
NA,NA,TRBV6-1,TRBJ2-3,TGTGCCAGCACCCGCCAAGTTGGTGGAGATACGCAGTATTTT,CASTRQVGGDTQYF